The sequence of this T cell receptor (beta chain) was determined in a study of T-cell memory formation after mild COVID-19. The sample holds a few counts of this clonotype. Using its own MiXCR run on the 5' RACE reads, TCRdb lists one record per CDR3 protein. The repertoire consists of around 470,000 distinct CDR3 sequences, with 20% occurring once and the leading ten covering 8.4%. The CDR3 has 14 residues. V was shortened by 4 bases and J by 5 bases, with 17 bases between the two germline ends. Germline V lookup: CDR1 SQVTM, CDR2 ANQGSEA. The TCR was taken from an adult woman who had mild COVID-19 (a few samples of this study predate the infection). Cell type and time point are not known. This sequence joins TRBV29-1 and TRBJ1-1; a possible D gene is TRBD1 (6 bases). The specimen sequenced was PBMCs or a T cell subset sorted from them (not recorded which). The CDR3 region has the DNA TGCAGCGTTGCAAAAGGGGGTGTGGGAACTGAAGCTTTCTTT. Translation: CSVAKGGVGTEAFF.